This TCR beta chain emerged from a study of early T cells in non-severe SARS-CoV-2 infection. This clonotype was seen many times. J gave up 13 bases and V 6 bases, and 10 bases lay outside the gene matches. The CDR3 has 14 amino acids. Germline CDR1 SEHNR, CDR2 FQNEAQ (reference sequence). cDNA molecules, individually, were tagged with unique molecular identifiers. TCRdb re-called the 5' RACE reads with MiXCR, one entry per CDR3 protein. This repertoire shows approximately 90,000 distinct CDR3 sequences, roughly 15% found once; its top ten account for just over 5%. The chain carries TRBV7-9 and TRBJ2-6; 9 bases fit TRBD1. The sequence was obtained from an adult who was a healthcare worker with PCR-confirmed SARS-CoV-2 infection or an uninfected control (not recorded which). This material consisted of whole blood, taken at baseline. The CDR3 protein is CASSYNRDRVVLTF. Written as DNA, the CDR3 is TGTGCCAGCAGTTATAACCGGGACAGGGTTGTCCTGACTTTC.